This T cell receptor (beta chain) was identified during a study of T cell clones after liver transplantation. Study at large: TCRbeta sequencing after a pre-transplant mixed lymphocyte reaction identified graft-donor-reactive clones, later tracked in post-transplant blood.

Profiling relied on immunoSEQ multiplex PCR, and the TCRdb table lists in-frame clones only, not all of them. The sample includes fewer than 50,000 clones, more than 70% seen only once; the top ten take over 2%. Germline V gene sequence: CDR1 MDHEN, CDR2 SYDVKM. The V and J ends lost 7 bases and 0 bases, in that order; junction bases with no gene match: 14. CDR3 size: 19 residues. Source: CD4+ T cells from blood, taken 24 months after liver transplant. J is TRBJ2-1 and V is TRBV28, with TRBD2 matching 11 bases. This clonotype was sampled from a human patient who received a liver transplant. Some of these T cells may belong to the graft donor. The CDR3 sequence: CASKPWGLAEMSSYNEQFF. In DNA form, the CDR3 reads TGTGCCAGCAAGCCGTGGGGACTAGCGGAAATGAGCTCCTACAATGAGCAGTTCTTC.